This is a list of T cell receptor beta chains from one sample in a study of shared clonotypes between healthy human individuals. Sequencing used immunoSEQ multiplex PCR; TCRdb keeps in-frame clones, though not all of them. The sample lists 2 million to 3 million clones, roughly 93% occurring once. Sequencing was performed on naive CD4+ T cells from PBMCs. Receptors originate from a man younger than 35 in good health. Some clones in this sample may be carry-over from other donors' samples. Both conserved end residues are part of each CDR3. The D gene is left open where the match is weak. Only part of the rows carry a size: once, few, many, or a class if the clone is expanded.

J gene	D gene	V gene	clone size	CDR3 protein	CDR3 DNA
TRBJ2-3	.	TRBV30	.	CAWERAGTDTQYF	TGTGCCTGGGAGAGGGCGGGCACAGATACGCAGTATTTT
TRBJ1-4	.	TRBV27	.	CASSRFPLLTASMKNVGFF	TGTGCCAGCAGCCGGTTCCCTCTTCTGACAGCCTCGATGAAGAATGTGGGGTTTTTT
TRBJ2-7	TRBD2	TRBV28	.	CASRLAGGSYEQYF	TGTGCCAGCAGGCTAGCGGGAGGGTCTTACGAGCAGTACTTC
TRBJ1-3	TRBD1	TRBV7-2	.	CASSFDRGQNTIYF	TGTGCCAGCAGCTTCGACAGGGGACAAAACACCATATATTTT
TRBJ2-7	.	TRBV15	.	CATSRDPRTYEQYF	TGTGCCACCAGCAGGGACCCCCGTACCTACGAGCAGTACTTC
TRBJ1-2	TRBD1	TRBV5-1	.	CASSLHIRDRGQVDGYTF	TGCGCCAGCAGCTTGCACATCCGGGACAGGGGGCAGGTTGATGGCTACACCTTC
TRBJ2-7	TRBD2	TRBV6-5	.	CATRTSGGYEQYF	TGTGCCACCAGGACTAGCGGAGGATACGAGCAGTACTTC
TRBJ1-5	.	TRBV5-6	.	CASSLSTLGSNQPQHF	TGTGCCAGCAGCTTATCGACCCTGGGGAGCAATCAGCCCCAGCATTTT
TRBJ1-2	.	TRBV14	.	CASSQDRVSYGYTF	TGTGCCAGCAGCCAAGATCGGGTGAGCTATGGCTACACCTTC
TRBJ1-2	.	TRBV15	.	CATSREPDGTGYTF	TGTGCCACCAGCAGAGAACCAGACGGTACCGGCTACACCTTC
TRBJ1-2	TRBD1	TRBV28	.	CASSQGGSNYGYTF	TGTGCCAGCAGTCAGGGGGGGTCTAACTATGGCTACACCTTC
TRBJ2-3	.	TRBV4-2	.	CASSQTGEGFTDTQYF	TGTGCCAGCAGCCAAACTGGGGAAGGGTTCACAGATACGCAGTATTTT
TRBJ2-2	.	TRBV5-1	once	CASSLMAVNTGELFF	TGCGCCAGCAGCTTGATGGCAGTTAACACCGGGGAGCTGTTTTTT
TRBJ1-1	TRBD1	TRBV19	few	CASMGQGDTEAFF	TGTGCCAGCATGGGACAGGGTGACACTGAAGCTTTCTTT
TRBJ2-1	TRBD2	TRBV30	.	CAWRSGSVNNEQFF	TGTGCCTGGAGGAGCGGGAGTGTGAACAATGAGCAGTTCTTC
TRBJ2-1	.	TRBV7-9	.	CASSPGYLTYNEQFF	TGTGCCAGCAGCCCGGGTTACCTGACCTACAATGAGCAGTTCTTC
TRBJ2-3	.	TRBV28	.	CASSPQATDTQYF	TGTGCCAGCAGCCCCCAAGCAACAGATACGCAGTATTTT
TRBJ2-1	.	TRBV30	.	CAWSVGLGSHNEQFF	TGTGCCTGGAGTGTTGGGCTAGGGAGCCACAATGAGCAGTTCTTC
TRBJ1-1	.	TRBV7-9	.	CASSLAPSQGRAFF	TGTGCCAGCAGCTTAGCCCCGAGCCAGGGTAGGGCTTTCTTT
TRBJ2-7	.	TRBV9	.	CASSVESAADEQYF	TGTGCCAGCAGCGTAGAATCGGCAGCGGACGAGCAGTACTTC
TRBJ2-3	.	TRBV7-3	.	CASSPSRDVDTQYF	TGTGCCAGCAGCCCGTCCCGGGACGTGGATACGCAGTATTTT
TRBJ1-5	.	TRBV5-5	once	CASSLVGYSNQPQHF	TGTGCCAGCAGCTTGGTAGGTTATAGCAATCAGCCCCAGCATTTT
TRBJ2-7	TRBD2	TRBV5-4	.	CASSSLAGGLYEQYF	TGTGCCAGCAGCTCCTTAGCGGGAGGGCTCTACGAGCAGTACTTC
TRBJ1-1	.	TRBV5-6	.	CASHLTHLNTEAFF	TGTGCCTCCCATCTGACCCATCTAAACACTGAAGCTTTCTTT
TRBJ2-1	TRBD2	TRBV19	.	CASSTGLAGSSYNEQFF	TGTGCCAGTAGTACGGGACTAGCGGGTTCCTCCTACAATGAGCAGTTCTTC
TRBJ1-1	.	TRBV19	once	CASSGTLNTEAFF	TGTGCCAGTAGTGGGACATTGAACACTGAAGCTTTCTTT
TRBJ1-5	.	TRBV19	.	CASSISGIQPQHF	TGTGCCAGTAGTATCTCAGGGATTCAGCCCCAGCATTTT
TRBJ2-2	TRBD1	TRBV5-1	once	CASSLGGTGRTGELFF	TGCGCCAGCAGCTTGGGTGGGACAGGGCGTACCGGGGAGCTGTTTTTT
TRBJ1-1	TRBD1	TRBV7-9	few	CASSSHHRGLAYVNTEAFF	TGTGCCAGCAGCTCCCACCACAGGGGGCTGGCCTACGTGAACACTGAAGCTTTCTTT
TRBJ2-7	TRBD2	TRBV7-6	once	CASSLVATSGSYEQYF	TGTGCCAGCAGCTTAGTAGCGACTAGCGGCTCCTACGAGCAGTACTTC
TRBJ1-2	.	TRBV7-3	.	CASSPRTEPGLGYTF	TGTGCCAGCAGCCCCCGGACAGAACCAGGACTCGGCTACACCTTC
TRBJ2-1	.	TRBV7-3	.	CASSLWPSQGLHNEQFF	TGTGCCAGCAGCTTATGGCCATCTCAGGGGCTTCACAATGAGCAGTTCTTC
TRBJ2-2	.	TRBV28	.	CASSLQGPTGELFF	TGTGCCAGCAGTTTACAGGGACCGACCGGGGAGCTGTTTTTT
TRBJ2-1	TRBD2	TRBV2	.	CASVRPPTSGRNEQFF	TGTGCCAGCGTACGCCCACCGACTAGCGGGAGAAATGAGCAGTTCTTC
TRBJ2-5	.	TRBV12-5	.	CASSPPHGEQTQYF	TGTGCTAGTTCACCGCCGCACGGTGAACAGACCCAGTACTTC
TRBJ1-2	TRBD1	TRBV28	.	CASSFHSTGYDYGYTF	TGTGCCAGCAGTTTCCACTCGACAGGGTACGACTATGGCTACACCTTC
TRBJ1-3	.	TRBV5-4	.	CASSLQKTGGNTIYF	TGTGCCAGCAGCTTGCAGAAGACAGGAGGAAACACCATATATTTT
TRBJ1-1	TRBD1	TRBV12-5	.	CASGRQGEAFF	TGTGCTAGTGGTCGACAGGGGGAAGCTTTCTTT
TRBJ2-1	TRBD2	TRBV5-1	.	CASSLGSGRSNEQFF	TGCGCCAGCAGCTTGGGTAGCGGGAGATCAAATGAGCAGTTCTTC
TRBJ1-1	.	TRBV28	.	CASSEGGTEAFF	TGTGCCAGCAGCGAAGGGGGCACTGAAGCTTTCTTT
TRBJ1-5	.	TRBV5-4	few	CASSSIGDQPQHF	TGTGCCAGCAGCTCGATAGGTGATCAGCCCCAGCATTTT